Presented here are 30 T cell receptor beta chains from one specimen sequenced in a study of T cells in Graves' hyperthyroidism and ophthalmopathy. Using RNA transcripts as the source, TCR beta CDR3 regions were amplified. When the TCR CDR3 underwent first-round RT-PCR, the HTBI primer set was used. Each CDR3 protein is one row after TCRdb ran MiXCR on the multiplex PCR reads. Of fewer than 200,000 distinct CDR3 sequences listed, roughly 9.4% are singletons. The sequenced material came from blood. The receptors come from a woman aged 18-35 years with Graves' hyperthyroidism that later progressed to Graves' ophthalmopathy.

This clonotype came up a few times. It may be a read error: a sequence one base away is much more abundant. Since no conserved phenylalanine or tryptophan closes the CDR3, a read error is the likely cause. The gene calls are TRBV28 and TRBJ1-1; the match to TRBD1 covers 9 bases. CDR1 MDHEN and CDR2 SYDVKM come from the germline V gene. V dropped 4 bases and J dropped 5; count of bases not matched to a gene: 8. The CDR3 is made up of 15 amino acids. For the CDR3, the DNA is TGTGCCAGCAGTTCTCCCCCCGGACAGGGGACTGAAGCTTTCCTT. Translation gives CASSSPPGQGTEAFL.

This clonotype was counted at least ten times. The chain combines TRBV2 with TRBJ1-2; unclear D gene. The CDR3 is 12 residues long. Trimming took off 7 bases at V and 8 bases at J, with 14 bases between the two ends. Germline CDR1 SNHLY, CDR2 FYNNEI. CDR3 nucleotide sequence: TGTGCCAGCAAGGACGGGCTGGGAGGCTACACCTTC. Protein: CASKDGLGGYTF.

This chain connects TRBV7-6 to TRBJ2-3; D call uncertain. Germline V lookup: CDR1 SGHVS, CDR2 FNYEAQ. Deletions cut 1 base from V and 4 bases from J, with 12 bases between. CDR3 size: 15 residues. The CDR3: CASSLEPNGADTQYF. The CDR3, as DNA: TGTGCCAGCAGCTTAGAACCAAACGGCGCAGATACGCAGTATTTT.

This clonotype was seen at least ten times. The CDR3 here is CASRTAGVSGELFF. The DNA for the CDR3 is TGTGCCAGCAGAACAGCGGGAGTGTCGGGGGAGCTGTTTTTT. The chain employs TRBV6-1 and TRBJ2-2; TRBD2 matches 8 bases. V shed 6 bases and J 8 bases; nucleotides not matched to a gene: 8. The germline V gene encodes CDR1 MNHNS and CDR2 SASEGT. The CDR3 runs 14 residues.

This clonotype was counted ten times or more. The CDR3 protein is CAWRGRDSSLSGNTIYF. DNA for the CDR3: TGTGCCTGGAGGGGACGGGACAGTTCCCTCTCTGGAAACACCATATATTTT. This chain connects TRBV30 to TRBJ1-3; TRBD1 matches at 7 bases. The length of the CDR3 is 17 residues. V lost 3 bases, J lost 0 bases, and 11 bases stayed unmatched. Germline V lookup: CDR1 GTSNPN, CDR2 SVGIG (reference sequence). The variable domain in full, completed from reference TRBV30 and TRBJ1-3, reads SQTIHQWPATLVQPVGSPLSLECTVEGTSNPNLYWYRQAAGRGLQLLFYSVGIGQISSEVPQNLSASRPQDRQFILSSKKLLLSDSGFYLCAWRGRDSSLSGNTIYFGEGSWLTVV.

Ten or more counts support this clonotype. V usage is TRBV30 and J usage is TRBJ2-7; 13 nucleotides align to TRBD2. The J segment lost 7 bases and the V segment lost 0 bases, leaving 0 bases of the junction unmatched. The CDR3 runs 13 residues. Looked up from germline, CDR1 is GTSNPN and CDR2 is SVGIG (reference sequence). Written as DNA, the CDR3 is TGTGCCTGGAGTGTACTAGCGGGAGGGGAGCAGTACTTC. Its protein is CAWSVLAGGEQYF.

This clonotype was seen at least ten times. The gene calls are TRBV11-2 and TRBJ1-5; the match to TRBD1 covers 8 bases. J gave up 1 base and V 5 bases, and 7 bases lay outside the gene matches. Germline CDR1 and CDR2: SGHAT and FQNNGV. The CDR3 runs to 16 residues. The CDR3 DNA reads as TGTGCCAGCAGCCCGGCGACAGGGGCCAGCAATCAGCCCCAGCATTTT. Protein sequence: CASSPATGASNQPQHF.

This clonotype has more than one count but fewer than ten. A read error may produce the germline difference seen at one junction end. The V gene is TRBV28, the J gene TRBJ1-2; 10 nucleotides match TRBD1. Germline values: CDR1 MDHEN, CDR2 SYDVKM. This CDR3 spans 16 amino acids. For the CDR3, the DNA is TGTGCCAGCAGTACCGACAGGGGGCGGGATAACTATAGCTACACCTTC. Protein: CASSTDRGRDNYSYTF.

This clonotype has just a few counts. This chain joins TRBV20-1 and TRBJ1-2; 8 positions agree with TRBD1. The length of the CDR3 is 15 residues. Trimming at V came to 0 bases and at J to 4 bases, leaving 7 bases not matched to a gene. The germline V gene encodes CDR1 DFQATT and CDR2 SNEGSKA (reference sequence). The CDR3 loop reads CSARDRRGQGYGYTF. The CDR3, as DNA: TGCAGTGCTAGAGATCGGCGAGGACAGGGCTATGGCTACACCTTC.

This clonotype was picked up a small number of times. CDR3 nucleotides: TGTGCCACCAGCAGGGACAGTAGAAGCGGGGAGCTGTTTTTT. Its protein is CATSRDSRSGELFF. The V call is TRBV15, the J call TRBJ2-2, with D possibly TRBD1 on 6 matching bases. The CDR3 spans 14 residues. V was clipped by 3 bases and J by 7 bases, with 12 bases between them. The germline gives CDR1 LNHNV, CDR2 YYDKDF (reference sequence).

A few counts support this clonotype. Being one base from a much bigger clone, this may be a read error. The conserved phenylalanine or tryptophan normally closing the CDR3 is absent here, so this likely arose from a read error. The genes are TRBV12-3 or TRBV12-4 and TRBJ1-5, with a possible D match to TRBD1 (5 bases). The CDR3 is made up of 14 amino acids. Trimming left V 5 bases short and J 4 bases short, with 12 bases between. CDR3 sequence: CASSVQGRNQPQHS. The CDR3 coding sequence is TGTGCCAGCAGTGTCCAGGGTAGGAATCAGCCCCAGCATTCT.

This clonotype was counted at least ten times. This chain uses TRBV18 with TRBJ1-1; no clear D. CDR1 is KGHSH, CDR2 LQKENI, per germline. Between the trimmed V and J ends, which lost 3 bases and 4 bases, there was a span of 18 bases. The CDR3 covers 16 residues. Here the CDR3 reads CASSPTRTGGGTEAFF. DNA for the CDR3: TGTGCCAGCTCACCTACTAGAACCGGAGGAGGCACTGAAGCTTTCTTT.

This clonotype was seen only a few times. At one of its ends the junction is not consistent with the germline gene, which may arise from a read error. The gene calls are TRBV6-5 and TRBJ1-6; 7 bases line up with TRBD1. Germline V lookup: CDR1 MNHEY, CDR2 SVGAGI. This CDR3 contains 16 residues. The CDR3 nucleotides read TGTGCCGGCAGTTACAGGGGATCCGGGGCGCGATCACCCCTCCACTTT. Its protein product is CAGSYRGSGARSPLHF.

This clonotype was seen repeatedly, ten times or more. The J gene is TRBJ1-5, the V gene TRBV2; D perhaps matches TRBD1 (5 bases). Germline CDR1 reads SNHLY; CDR2 reads FYNNEI. The CDR3 has 15 amino acids. Trimming removed 2 bases at V and 3 bases at J, with 11 bases between. The CDR3: CASSERQHLNQPQHF. The CDR3 nucleotides are TGTGCCAGCAGTGAAAGACAGCACCTCAATCAGCCCCAGCATTTT. Filled out from reference TRBV2 and TRBJ1-5, the complete variable domain reads EPEVTQTPSHQVTQMGQEVILRCVPISNHLYFYWYRQILGQKVEFLVSFYNNEISEKSEIFDDQFSVERPDGSNFTLKIRSTKLEDSAMYFCASSERQHLNQPQHFGDGTRLSIL.

This clonotype occurred many times. The V call is TRBV19, the J call TRBJ1-1, with D possibly matching TRBD1 (6 bases). The V gene lost 1 base and the J gene lost 3 bases, with 12 bases spanning the gap. CDR1 is LNHDA, CDR2 SQIVND, per germline (reference sequence). The CDR3 is made up of 15 amino acids. The CDR3 sequence: CASSIGPRTDTEAFF. In nucleotides, the CDR3 is TGTGCCAGTAGTATAGGTCCCCGGACAGACACTGAAGCTTTCTTT.

This clonotype was recorded at least ten times. This sequence joins TRBV7-8 and TRBJ2-7, with 9 nucleotides matching TRBD1. CDR1 SGHVS and CDR2 FQNEAQ come from the germline V gene. CDR3 length equals 16 residues. V shed 5 bases, J shed 2 bases, and the junction held 10 bases outside the gene matches. Here the CDR3 reads CASSAGRQGGTYEQYF. The CDR3 nucleotides read TGTGCCAGCAGCGCCGGCCGACAGGGGGGTACCTACGAGCAGTACTTC. The full variable domain, rest sourced from reference TRBV7-8 and TRBJ2-7, is GAGVSQSPRYKVAKRGQDVALRCDPISGHVSLFWYQQALGQGPEFLTYFQNEAQLDKSGLPSDRFFAERPEGSVSTLKIQRTQQEDSAVYLCASSAGRQGGTYEQYFGPGTRLTVT.

This clonotype showed up just a few times. A much larger clone is a single base away; this may be a read error. J is TRBJ2-5 and V is TRBV7-3, with 9 bases that match TRBD2. Germline V gene data show CDR1 as SGHTA and CDR2 as FQGTGA. CDR3 length: 15 amino acids. Trimming took 1 base from V and 1 from J; bases not matched to a gene: 1. This CDR3 is CASSLSGGGQETQYF. DNA for the CDR3: TGTGCCAGCAGCTTAAGCGGGGGGGGCCAAGAGACCCAGTACTTC.

Many counts were recorded for this clonotype. The chain links TRBV7-2 to TRBJ2-3, with D perhaps being TRBD1 or TRBD2 (7 bases each). This CDR3 is 15 amino acids long. Germline CDR1 SGHTA, CDR2 FQGNSA. The V end lost 5 bases, the J end lost 2 bases, and 14 bases lay between the germline ends. CDR3 amino acids: CASSPGGGPTDTQYF. The CDR3 nucleotides are TGTGCCAGCAGCCCAGGGGGGGGGCCCACAGATACGCAGTATTTT.

This clonotype was seen many times. J is TRBJ2-7 and V is TRBV7-9; D perhaps matches TRBD2 (5 bases). This CDR3 is built from 14 residues. Per germline, CDR1 SEHNR and CDR2 FQNEAQ (reference sequence). V shed 5 bases and J shed 3 bases, with 14 bases lying between them. CDR3 region: CASSPGLRSYEQYF. The CDR3, as DNA: TGTGCCAGCAGCCCTGGACTGCGTAGCTACGAGCAGTACTTC.

This clonotype was observed at least ten times. The J gene is TRBJ2-7, the V gene TRBV7-2; the D is unclear. V was pared by 2 bases and J by 5 bases, with 7 bases between. The length of the CDR3 is 12 residues. Germline assignment: CDR1 SGHTA and CDR2 FQGNSA. Here the CDR3 reads CASSLRADEQYF. As DNA, the CDR3 is TGTGCCAGCAGCTTACGCGCGGACGAGCAGTACTTC.

The genes are TRBV4-1 and TRBJ2-3; D is perhaps TRBD2 (6 bases). The CDR3 has 17 residues. The V gene lost 1 base and the J gene lost 3 bases, with 17 bases spanning the gap. Looked up from germline, CDR1 is MGHRA and CDR2 is YSYEKL. CDR3 amino acids: CASSQAARGGGTDTQYF. The DNA of the CDR3 is TGCGCCAGCAGCCAAGCGGCCCGGGGAGGCGGGACAGATACGCAGTATTTT.

This clonotype was found a few times. This sequence joins TRBV4-1 and TRBJ1-2; D is unresolved. This CDR3 is built from 15 residues. Between the trimmed V and J ends, which lost 0 bases and 2 bases, there was a span of 10 bases. Germline CDR1 is MGHRA and CDR2 is YSYEKL. The CDR3 here is CASSQEGTRNYGYTF. For the CDR3, the DNA is TGCGCCAGCAGCCAAGAGGGAACCCGCAACTATGGCTACACCTTC.

This clonotype was seen repeatedly, ten times or more. The chain uses TRBV11-2 and TRBJ2-3, with D possibly being TRBD2 (6 bases). Germline assignment: CDR1 SGHAT and CDR2 FQNNGV. Trimming took 0 bases from V and 4 from J, leaving 8 bases between them. This CDR3 has 14 amino acids. DNA for the CDR3: TGTGCCAGCAGCTTAGAGTGGGGGGCAGATACGCAGTATTTT. It codes for CASSLEWGADTQYF.

This clonotype came up many times. V gene TRBV13 combines with J gene TRBJ1-1; D not certain. This CDR3 contains 14 residues. Germline CDR1 and CDR2: PRHDT and FYEKMQ (reference sequence). Trimming pared 2 bases from V and 1 base from J, leaving 8 bases between. CDR3 residues: CASSLRIGNTEAFF. As DNA, the CDR3 is TGTGCCAGCAGCTTACGAATCGGGAACACTGAAGCTTTCTTT.

In this sample, this clonotype turned up many times. The CDR3 nucleotides are TGCGCCAGCAGCTTGTTGGTCAGGGGGCGACGCACAGATACGCAGTATTTT. Encoded protein: CASSLLVRGRRTDTQYF. The chain carries TRBV5-1 and TRBJ2-3, with 8 bases that match TRBD1. V was pared by 1 base and J by 1 base, with 8 bases of the junction left unmatched. This CDR3 is built from 17 residues. Germline V lookup: CDR1 SGHRS, CDR2 YFSETQ.

In regard to this clonotype: One end of the junction does not line up with germline, which may come from a read error. This chain connects TRBV5-4 to TRBJ2-3; TRBD2 matches at 8 bases. The CDR3 length is 17 residues. Germline assignment: CDR1 SGHNT and CDR2 YYREEE (reference sequence). CDR3 DNA sequence: TGTGCCAGCAGCCCCCCGAGTGGAGCGGGGGCGACAGATGCGCAGTATTTT. Amino acids: CASSPPSGAGATDAQYF. Drawing the rest from reference TRBV5-4 and TRBJ2-3, the complete variable domain is ETGVTQSPTHLIKTRGQQVTLRCSSQSGHNTVSWYQQALGQGPQFIFQYYREEENGRGNFPPRFSGLQFPNYSSELNVNALELDDSALYLCASSPPSGAGATDAQYFGPGTRLTVL.

This clonotype was observed many times. The CDR3 DNA sequence: TGTGCCAGCAGCTTAGTCTCGGGGACCAGCTCCTACAATGAGCAGTTCTTC. Translation gives CASSLVSGTSSYNEQFF. The V call is TRBV7-6, the J call TRBJ2-1, with D perhaps given as TRBD1 or TRBD2 (5 bases each). Trimming shortened V by 1 base and J by 0 bases, and 13 bases separated the two germline ends. CDR3 length: 17 residues. The germline CDR1 and CDR2 sequences are SGHVS and FNYEAQ.

This clonotype was counted many times. The chain uses TRBV6-1 and TRBJ2-1; the D is unclear. Trimming shortened V by 10 bases and J by 0 bases, and 10 bases separated the two germline ends. The germline gives CDR1 MNHNS, CDR2 SASEGT. CDR3 length: 13 residues. CDR3 in DNA: TGTGCCACCCGGCACGGCTCCTACAATGAGCAGTTCTTC. Its translation: CATRHGSYNEQFF.

The table lists this clonotype with many counts. J is TRBJ2-5 and V is TRBV20-1; 10 nucleotides line up with TRBD2. The CDR3 has 19 residues. J was trimmed by 5 bases and V by 1 base; bases with no gene match: 19. In germline, CDR1 is DFQATT, CDR2 SNEGSKA (reference sequence). The DNA of the CDR3 is TGCAGTGCTAGAGGCGGGCTAGCGGGAGTTACGCTTACCGATGAGACCCAGTACTTC. Amino acids: CSARGGLAGVTLTDETQYF.

This clonotype turned up a few times. V usage is TRBV19 and J usage is TRBJ2-1; TRBD2 matches 14 bases. The CDR3 contains 15 residues. CDR1 and CDR2 from the germline V gene are LNHDA and SQIVND (reference sequence). V trimming: 7 bases; J trimming: 7 bases; junction bases outside the gene matches: 6. The DNA of the CDR3 is TGTGCCAGTAACGATCGACTAGCGGGGGGGAATGAGCAGTTCTTC. Translating gives CASNDRLAGGNEQFF.